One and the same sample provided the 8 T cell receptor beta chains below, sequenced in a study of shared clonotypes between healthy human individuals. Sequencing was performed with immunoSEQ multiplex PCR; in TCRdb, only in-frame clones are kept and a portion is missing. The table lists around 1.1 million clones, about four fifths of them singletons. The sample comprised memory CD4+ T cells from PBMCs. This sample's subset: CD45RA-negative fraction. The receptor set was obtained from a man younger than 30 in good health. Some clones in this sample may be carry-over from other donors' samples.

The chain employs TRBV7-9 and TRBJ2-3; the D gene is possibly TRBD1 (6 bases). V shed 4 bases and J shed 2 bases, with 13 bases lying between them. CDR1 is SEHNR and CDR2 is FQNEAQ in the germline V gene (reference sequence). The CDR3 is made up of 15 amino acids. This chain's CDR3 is CASSSQGIVTDTQYF. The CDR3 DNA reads TGTGCCAGCAGCTCCCAGGGGATTGTCACAGATACGCAGTATTTT.

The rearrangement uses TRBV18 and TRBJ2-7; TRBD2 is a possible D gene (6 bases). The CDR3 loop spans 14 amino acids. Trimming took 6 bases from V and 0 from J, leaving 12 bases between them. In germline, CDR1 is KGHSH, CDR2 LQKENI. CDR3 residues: CASSPTGSSYEQYF. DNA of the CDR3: TGTGCCAGCTCCCCCACCGGGAGCTCCTACGAGCAGTACTTC.

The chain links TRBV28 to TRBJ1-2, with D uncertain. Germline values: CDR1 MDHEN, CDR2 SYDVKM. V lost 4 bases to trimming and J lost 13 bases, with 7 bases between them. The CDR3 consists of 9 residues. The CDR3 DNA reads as TGTGCCAGCAGTTACCCCCTCACCTTC. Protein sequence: CASSYPLTF.

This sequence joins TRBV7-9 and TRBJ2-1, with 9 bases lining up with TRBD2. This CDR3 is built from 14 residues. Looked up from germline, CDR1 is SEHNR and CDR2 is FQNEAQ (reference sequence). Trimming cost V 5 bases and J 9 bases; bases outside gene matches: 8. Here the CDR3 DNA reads TGTGCCAGCAGCGCGGGGGGGAGTGACGTTGAGCAGTTCTTC. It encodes CASSAGGSDVEQFF.

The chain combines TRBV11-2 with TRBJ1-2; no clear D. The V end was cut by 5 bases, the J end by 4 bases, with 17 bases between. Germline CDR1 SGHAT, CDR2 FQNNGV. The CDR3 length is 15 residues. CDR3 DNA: TGTGCCAGCAGCGCCCGAATCGGGTGGGCCTATGGCTACACCTTC. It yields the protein CASSARIGWAYGYTF.

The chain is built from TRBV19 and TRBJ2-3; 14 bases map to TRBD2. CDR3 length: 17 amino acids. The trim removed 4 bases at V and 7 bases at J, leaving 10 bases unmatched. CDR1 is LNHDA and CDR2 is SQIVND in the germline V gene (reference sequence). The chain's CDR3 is CASSTGTSGSYFYTQYF. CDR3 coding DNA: TGTGCCAGTAGTACAGGGACTAGCGGGAGTTATTTCTATACGCAGTATTTT. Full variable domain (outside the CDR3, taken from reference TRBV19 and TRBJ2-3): DGGITQSPKYLFRKEGQNVTLSCEQNLNHDAMYWYRQDPGQGLRLIYYSQIVNDFQKGDIAEGYSVSREKKESFPLTVTSAQKNPTAFYLCASSTGTSGSYFYTQYFGPGTRLTVL.

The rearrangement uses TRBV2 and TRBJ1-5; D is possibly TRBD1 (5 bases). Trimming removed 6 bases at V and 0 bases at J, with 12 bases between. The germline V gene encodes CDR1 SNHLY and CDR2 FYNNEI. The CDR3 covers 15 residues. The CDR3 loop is CASRWGRDSNQPQHF. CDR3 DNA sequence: TGTGCCAGCAGGTGGGGCCGGGATAGCAATCAGCCCCAGCATTTT.

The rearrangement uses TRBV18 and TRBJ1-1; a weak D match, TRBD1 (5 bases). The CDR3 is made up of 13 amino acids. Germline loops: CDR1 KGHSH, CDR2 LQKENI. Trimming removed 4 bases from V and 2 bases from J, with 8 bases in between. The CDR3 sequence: CASSQTANTEAFF. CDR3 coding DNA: TGTGCCAGCTCACAGACAGCTAACACTGAAGCTTTCTTT.